The source of this TCR beta chain is a study of T cells in Graves' hyperthyroidism and ophthalmopathy. Hyperthyroidism patients were newly diagnosed, had disease duration under 2 months, and were aged 18 to 65 years. Using RNA transcripts as the source, TCR beta CDR3 regions were amplified. The primer set for the first-round RT-PCR of the TCR CDR3 was HTBI. TCRdb reprocessed the multiplex PCR reads via MiXCR and lists one record per CDR3 protein. Here the sample spans hundreds of thousands of distinct CDR3 sequences, approximately 15% being singletons. Trimming cost V 1 base and J 8 bases; bases outside gene matches: 11. The CDR3 sequence is 17 residues long. Germline V CDR1 and CDR2: MGHRA, YSYEKL.

The origin of this receptor is a woman aged 25 to 45 with Graves' hyperthyroidism. V is TRBV4-1 and J is TRBJ2-4; 10 bases agree with TRBD2. The sample taken for sequencing was blood. The CDR3 loop reads CASSQGGGLALEDIQYF. The CDR3 DNA sequence: TGCGCCAGCAGCCAAGGGGGGGGACTAGCGCTCGAGGACATTCAGTACTTC.